Sequencing of this TCR beta chain was carried out in a study of cytomegalovirus exposure and HLA in healthy donors. Study background: In a later analysis, the roughly 120 validation repertoires were reported to have used the same platform as the 600 to 800 first-cohort repertoires. The study's findings and limits: Cytomegalovirus association was assigned to over 150 TCR beta chains.

A roughly 120-subject validation cohort, separate from the approximately 610-subject first cohort, supplied the donors. Produced via immunoSEQ multiplex PCR; TCRdb's table is partial and in-frame only. The sample records some 86,000 clones, roughly 93% being singletons. The sample holds one count of this clone. Its antigen is undetermined. V was cut by 5 bases and J by 4 bases, with 14 bases left in between. CDR1 and CDR2 from the germline V gene are LNHDA and SQIVND (reference sequence). The CDR3 length is 15 residues. The receptor's source is a woman in her 30s in good health and CMV-seronegative. The V gene is TRBV19, the J gene TRBJ2-2; D may be TRBD2 (5 bases). The sequenced sample consisted of PBMCs. The CDR3 coding sequence is TGTGCCAGTAGTCTCTCGTCGGACTTCACCGGGGAGCTGTTTTTT. It specifies CASSLSSDFTGELFF.